This T cell receptor beta chain was identified during a study of regulatory T cells in long-lasting Graves disease. Study summary: Patients with new Graves' disease had used antithyroid drugs below 3 months.

Through Arm-PCR of CDR3 regions and iRepertoire HTBI primers, TCR beta libraries were built. Each CDR3 protein is one row after TCRdb ran MiXCR on the multiplex PCR reads. The sample lists about 540,000 distinct CDR3 sequences; roughly 14% were seen once. V was trimmed by 8 bases and J by 4 bases, leaving 19 bases between them. Germline V gene lookup returns CDR1 MNHEY and CDR2 SMNVEV (reference sequence). This CDR3 is built from 15 residues. Study-wide results and limits: The study found lower TCR diversity in persistent Graves' patients than in newly diagnosed ones.

The sample holds many counts of this clonotype. Antigen unknown. Time point: newly diagnosed GD, antithyroid drugs for less than 3 months. The authors made the TCR library using RNA they extracted from PBMCs. The same data also went into a second study, on T cells in Graves' hyperthyroidism and ophthalmopathy.

This chain links TRBV27 with TRBJ2-3; possibly TRBD2 for D (6 bases). Sequencing was performed on peripheral blood mononuclear cells (PBMCs), taken at new diagnosis, from a patient treated with antithyroid drugs. This clonotype originated in a man between 25 and 39 years old with Graves disease. The CDR3 DNA reads as TGTGCCAGCGGTTCATGGGGGGACGGAGCAGATACGCAGTATTTT. Residues: CASGSWGDGADTQYF.